A selection of T cell receptor beta chains follows, all from one sample in a study of identical twins. TCRdb reanalysed the 5' RACE reads using MiXCR and keeps one entry per CDR3 protein. Among 500,000 or so distinct CDR3 sequences listed, roughly 21% were seen once. The same sample was also studied in work on T cells expressing NK-cell markers.

The sample taken for sequencing was CD4+ T cells sorted from blood. Receptors were obtained from a woman aged 18-30 years in good health. Each CDR3 is given with its conserved first and last residue. A D gene is named only where the DNA matches it firmly. Only part of the rows carry a size: once, few, many, or a class if the clone is expanded.

J: TRBJ2-7
V: TRBV7-9
size: .
D: .
CDR3: CASRVQSSYEQYF
DNA: TGTGCCAGCAGGGTCCAGAGCTCCTACGAGCAGTACTTC

J: TRBJ2-3
V: TRBV11-2
size: once
D: .
CDR3: CASSATLDSTDTQYF
DNA: TGTGCCAGCAGCGCTACTCTGGATAGCACAGATACGCAGTATTTT

J: TRBJ1-5
V: TRBV7-2
size: few
D: .
CDR3: CASTWDGNQPQHF
DNA: TGTGCCAGCACCTGGGACGGCAATCAGCCCCAGCATTTT

J: TRBJ2-3
V: TRBV20-1
size: few
D: .
CDR3: CSARDGRGGDTQYF
DNA: TGCAGTGCTAGAGATGGCCGGGGCGGGGATACGCAGTATTTT

J: TRBJ2-7
V: TRBV12-3/TRBV12-4
size: many
D: .
CDR3: CASSTERRNLVGPITYEQYF
DNA: TGTGCCAGCAGCACCGAGAGGAGAAACCTCGTTGGCCCCATTACCTACGAGCAGTACTTC

J: TRBJ2-4
V: TRBV20-1
size: .
D: TRBD2
CDR3: CSATSSRGEELAKNIQYF
DNA: TGCAGTGCTACTTCCTCGCGGGGGGAAGAACTAGCCAAAAACATTCAGTACTTC

J: TRBJ2-1
V: TRBV6-1
size: .
D: TRBD1
CDR3: CASRTTGVGSYNEQFF
DNA: TGTGCCAGCAGGACCACAGGGGTCGGCTCCTACAATGAGCAGTTCTTC

J: TRBJ2-3
V: TRBV12-3/TRBV12-4
size: .
D: .
CDR3: CASSLGGALDTQYF
DNA: TGTGCCAGCAGTTTGGGGGGGGCCCTAGATACGCAGTATTTT

J: TRBJ1-2
V: TRBV2
size: .
D: .
CDR3: CASRSTPDYGYTF
DNA: TGTGCCAGCAGGAGCACCCCAGACTATGGCTACACCTTC

J: TRBJ2-5
V: TRBV6-8
size: .
D: .
CDR3: CARICGQRQETQYF
DNA: TGTGCCAGAATATGCGGACAGCGTCAAGAGACCCAGTACTTC

J: TRBJ2-1
V: TRBV4-3
size: few
D: TRBD2
CDR3: CASSHLGLAGDEQFF
DNA: TGCGCCAGCAGCCACCTTGGACTAGCGGGAGATGAGCAGTTCTTC

J: TRBJ2-5
V: TRBV6-5
size: .
D: TRBD2
CDR3: CASSYAGGQETQYF
DNA: TGTGCCAGCAGTTACGCGGGGGGCCAAGAGACCCAGTACTTC

J: TRBJ2-3
V: TRBV9
size: .
D: TRBD1
CDR3: CASSADRGGDTQYF
DNA: TGTGCCAGCAGCGCGGACAGGGGGGGCGATACGCAGTATTTT

J: TRBJ1-4
V: TRBV3-1
size: .
D: .
CDR3: CASSQGAGNEKLFF
DNA: TGTGCCAGCAGCCAAGGGGCCGGGAATGAAAAACTGTTTTTT

J: TRBJ1-1
V: TRBV3-1
size: many
D: .
CDR3: CASSQDAGMFAEAFF
DNA: TGTGCCAGCAGCCAAGACGCGGGGATGTTCGCTGAAGCTTTCTTT

J: TRBJ2-2
V: TRBV9
size: .
D: .
CDR3: CASSQRGQTNTGELFF
DNA: TGTGCCAGCAGCCAGCGGGGACAGACGAACACCGGGGAGCTGTTTTTT

J: TRBJ1-4
V: TRBV20-1
size: .
D: .
CDR3: CSASDPGGEKLFF
DNA: TGCAGTGCTAGTGATCCCGGCGGTGAAAAACTGTTTTTT

J: TRBJ2-2
V: TRBV12-3/TRBV12-4
size: few
D: .
CDR3: CASSLRGATGELFF
DNA: TGTGCCAGCAGTTTGAGGGGCGCCACCGGGGAGCTGTTTTTT

J: TRBJ2-5
V: TRBV5-1
size: .
D: .
CDR3: CASKFGGKETQYF
DNA: TGCGCCAGCAAATTTGGCGGGAAGGAGACCCAGTACTTC

J: TRBJ2-7
V: TRBV15
size: .
D: TRBD2
CDR3: CATSRDLADEQYF
DNA: TGTGCCACCAGCAGAGATCTAGCGGACGAGCAGTACTTC

J: TRBJ1-5
V: TRBV18
size: .
D: .
CDR3: CASSPGPDQPQHF
DNA: TGTGCCAGCTCACCCGGGCCCGATCAGCCCCAGCATTTT

J: TRBJ2-1
V: TRBV7-9
size: many
D: .
CDR3: CASSFEGRGQFF
DNA: TGTGCCAGCAGCTTTGAGGGTCGTGGGCAGTTCTTC

J: TRBJ2-3
V: TRBV29-1
size: few
D: .
CDR3: CSARRSGTSTDTQYF
DNA: TGCAGCGCCCGCCGGAGCGGCACTAGCACAGATACGCAGTATTTT

J: TRBJ2-5
V: TRBV11-2
size: .
D: .
CDR3: CASSPQPTVPETQYF
DNA: TGTGCCAGCAGCCCCCAACCGACAGTCCCAGAGACCCAGTACTTC

J: TRBJ2-1
V: TRBV20-1
size: few
D: TRBD1
CDR3: CSATDRGKYNEQFF
DNA: TGCAGTGCTACGGACAGGGGCAAATACAATGAGCAGTTCTTC

J: TRBJ2-1
V: TRBV6-2/TRBV6-3
size: .
D: .
CDR3: CASSYWRDEQFF
DNA: TGTGCCAGCAGTTACTGGCGTGATGAGCAGTTCTTC

J: TRBJ1-5
V: TRBV10-2
size: few
D: TRBD1
CDR3: CASSARQGNNQPQHF
DNA: TGCGCCAGCAGTGCTCGACAGGGGAACAATCAGCCCCAGCATTTT

J: TRBJ1-2
V: TRBV28
size: .
D: .
CDR3: CASSTQGTGGYTF
DNA: TGTGCCAGCAGCACTCAGGGAACGGGAGGCTACACCTTC

J: TRBJ2-7
V: TRBV12-3/TRBV12-4
size: .
D: .
CDR3: CASSTRADYEQYF
DNA: TGTGCCAGCAGTACCCGGGCCGACTACGAGCAGTACTTC

J: TRBJ2-5
V: TRBV5-5
size: .
D: .
CDR3: CASSLLPSEPQETQYF
DNA: TGTGCCAGCAGCTTGTTACCTAGCGAACCCCAAGAGACCCAGTACTTC

J: TRBJ1-1
V: TRBV7-3
size: few
D: TRBD1
CDR3: CASSRQGSNTEAFF
DNA: TGTGCCAGCAGCAGACAGGGATCGAACACTGAAGCTTTCTTT

J: TRBJ2-7
V: TRBV15
size: .
D: .
CDR3: CATSREGATYEQYF
DNA: TGTGCCACCAGCAGAGAGGGGGCCACCTACGAGCAGTACTTC

J: TRBJ2-7
V: TRBV20-1
size: many
D: .
CDR3: CSARGRVSYEQYF
DNA: TGCAGTGCTAGAGGTCGGGTTTCCTACGAGCAGTACTTC